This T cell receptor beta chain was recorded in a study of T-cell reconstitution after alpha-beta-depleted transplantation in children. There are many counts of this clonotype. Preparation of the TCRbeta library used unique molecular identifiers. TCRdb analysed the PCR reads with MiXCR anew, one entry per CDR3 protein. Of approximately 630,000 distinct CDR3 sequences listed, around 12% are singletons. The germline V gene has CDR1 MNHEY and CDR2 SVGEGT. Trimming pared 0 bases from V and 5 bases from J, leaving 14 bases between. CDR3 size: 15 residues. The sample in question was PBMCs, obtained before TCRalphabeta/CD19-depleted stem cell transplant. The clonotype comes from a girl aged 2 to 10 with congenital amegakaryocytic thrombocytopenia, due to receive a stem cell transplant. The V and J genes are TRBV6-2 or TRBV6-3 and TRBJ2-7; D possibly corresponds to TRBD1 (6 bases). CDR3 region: CASSYSSQGINEQYF. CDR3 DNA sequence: TGTGCCAGCAGTTACTCGAGCCAGGGGATCAACGAGCAGTACTTC.